The present T cell receptor (beta chain) was sequenced within a study of T-cell reconstitution after alpha-beta-depleted transplantation in children. Germline V CDR1 and CDR2: SSHAT, FNYEAQ (reference sequence). This CDR3 contains 15 residues. Unique molecular identifiers were used to barcode this TCRbeta library. MiXCR, applied by TCRdb to the PCR reads, yields one record per CDR3 protein. The sample holds fewer than 400,000 distinct CDR3 sequences, just over 20% seen once. Concerning this clonotype itself: A read error may produce the germline difference seen at one junction end.

The sequencing here drew on PBMCs from the stem cell graft donor, taken from the stem cell graft. The TCR was taken from a human donor who donated a stem cell graft to a child with acute myeloid leukemia. V gene TRBV7-7 combines with J gene TRBJ2-3; 8 bases fit TRBD2. The CDR3 loop is CASSFAGGSTDTQYF. DNA of the CDR3: TGTGCTAGCAGCTTTGCGGGAGGTTCTACAGATACGCAGTATTTT.